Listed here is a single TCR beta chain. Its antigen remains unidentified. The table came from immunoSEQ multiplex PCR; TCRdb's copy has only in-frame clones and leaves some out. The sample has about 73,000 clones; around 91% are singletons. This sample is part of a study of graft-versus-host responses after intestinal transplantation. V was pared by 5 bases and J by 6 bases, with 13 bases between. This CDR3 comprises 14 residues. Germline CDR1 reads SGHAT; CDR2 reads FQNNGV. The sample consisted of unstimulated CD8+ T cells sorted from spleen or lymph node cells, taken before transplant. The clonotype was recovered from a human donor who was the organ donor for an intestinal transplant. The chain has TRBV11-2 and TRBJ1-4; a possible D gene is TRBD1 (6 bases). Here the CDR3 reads CASSPQGFDEKLFF. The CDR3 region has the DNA TGTGCCAGCAGCCCGCAGGGGTTTGATGAAAAACTGTTTTTT.